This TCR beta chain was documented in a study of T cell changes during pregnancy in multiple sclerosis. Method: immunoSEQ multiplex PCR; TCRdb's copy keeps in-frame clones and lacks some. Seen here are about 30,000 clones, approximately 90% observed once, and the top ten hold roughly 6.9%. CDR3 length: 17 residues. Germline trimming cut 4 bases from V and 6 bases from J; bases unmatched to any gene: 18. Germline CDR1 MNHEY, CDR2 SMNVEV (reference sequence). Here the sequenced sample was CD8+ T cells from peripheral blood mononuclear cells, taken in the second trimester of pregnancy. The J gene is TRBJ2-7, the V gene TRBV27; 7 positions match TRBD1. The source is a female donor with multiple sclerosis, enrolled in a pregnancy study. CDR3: CASSWDSTGPTASEQYF. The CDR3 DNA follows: TGTGCCAGCAGTTGGGATTCGACAGGGCCCACCGCGTCCGAGCAGTACTTC.